A single sample gave rise to the 28 T cell receptor beta chains below, sequenced in a study of blood T cell repertoires in COVID-19. Clones were sequenced by immunoSEQ multiplex PCR, and TCRdb holds only the in-frame ones, with some missing. The top ten clones hold more than 9% of a sample with about 240,000 clones, 86% of them seen once. Input material: peripheral blood. The source is a man older than 75 with acute or convalescent COVID-19.

V usage is TRBV9 and J usage is TRBJ1-1; 10 bases align to TRBD1. Germline assignment: CDR1 SGDLS and CDR2 YYNGEE. J was trimmed by 3 bases and V by 4 bases; bases with no gene match: 6. The CDR3 runs to 15 residues. CDR3 nucleotide sequence: TGTGCCAGCAGCCCCCGGACAGGGGGAGACACTGAAGCTTTCTTT. Amino acids: CASSPRTGGDTEAFF.

This clone was seen a few times. This chain joins TRBV3-1 (or the pseudogene TRBV3-2) and TRBJ1-4; D unresolved. The CDR3 extends over 12 amino acids. CDR1 and CDR2 (germline): LGHDT, YNNKEL (reference sequence). Trimming left V 4 bases short and J 8 bases short, with 8 bases between. This CDR3 reads CASSLIGEKLFF. CDR3 nucleotides: TGTGCCAGCAGCCTGATCGGGGAAAAACTGTTTTTT.

The V call is TRBV6-4, the J call TRBJ1-2; 10 bases agree with TRBD1. The CDR3 totals 17 residues. V shed 6 bases, J shed 4 bases, and the junction held 14 bases outside the gene matches. Germline V gene sequence: CDR1 MRHNA, CDR2 SNTAGT. The CDR3, as DNA: TGTGCCAGCAGCCCTACCGGGACAGGGGCCGCCCCCTATGGCTACACCTTC. This gives the protein CASSPTGTGAAPYGYTF.

This clone was observed once. The chain combines TRBV10-3 with TRBJ1-3; 10 positions agree with TRBD1. The CDR3 spans 14 residues. The V gene end was trimmed by 9 bases and the J gene end by 3 bases; junction bases not matched to a gene: 5. The germline V gene has CDR1 ENHRY and CDR2 SYGVKD. DNA for the CDR3: TGTGCCATGTTGGACAGGGGGATTGGAAACACCATATATTTT. Amino acid sequence: CAMLDRGIGNTIYF.

J is TRBJ2-2 and V is TRBV4-2; no definite D call. The germline V gene encodes CDR1 LGHNA and CDR2 YNFKEQ. The CDR3 is made up of 13 amino acids. V was shortened by 2 bases and J by 11 bases, with 12 bases between the two germline ends. DNA for the CDR3: TGTGCCAGCAGCCAAACGATTCAGTATGAGCTGTTTTTT. It codes for CASSQTIQYELFF.

This chain joins TRBV29-1 and TRBJ2-7, with a possible D match to TRBD2 (5 bases). CDR1 and CDR2 (germline): SQVTM, ANQGSEA. This CDR3 comprises 13 residues. V was clipped by 7 bases and J by 6 bases, with 19 bases between them. CDR3 DNA: TGCAGCGCCCGTAGCACACCCGAGGGCGAGCAGTACTTC. Its protein product is CSARSTPEGEQYF.

The genes are TRBV28 and TRBJ2-1, with 7 nucleotides matching TRBD1. Germline V gene sequence: CDR1 MDHEN, CDR2 SYDVKM. V shed 1 base, J shed 11 bases, and the junction held 2 bases outside the gene matches. The CDR3 covers 12 residues. The CDR3 DNA reads TGTGCCAGCAGTTTATTGACAGGGAAGCAGTTCTTC. It encodes CASSLLTGKQFF. The full variable domain, completed using reference TRBV28 and TRBJ2-1, is DVKVTQSSRYLVKRTGEKVFLECVQDMDHENMFWYRQDPGLGLRLIYFSYDVKMKEKGDIPEGYSVSREKKERFSLILESASTNQTSMYLCASSLLTGKQFFGPGTRLTVL.

The J gene is TRBJ2-6, the V gene TRBV11-2; D gene uncertain. The CDR3 contains 15 residues. Trimming stripped 5 bases from V and 4 bases from J, with 12 bases between. Looked up from germline, CDR1 is SGHAT and CDR2 is FQNNGV. The CDR3 coding sequence is TGTGCCAGCAGCCCGTTTCTTGGCGGGGCCAACGTCCTGACTTTC. Translation gives CASSPFLGGANVLTF.

The V gene is TRBV19, the J gene TRBJ1-5; possible D gene TRBD1, 6 bases. This CDR3 comprises 13 residues. V lost 6 bases, J lost 3 bases, and 9 bases lay in between. The germline gives CDR1 LNHDA, CDR2 SQIVND (reference sequence). The CDR3 reads CASRGQFNQPQHF. As DNA, the CDR3 is TGTGCCAGTAGAGGACAGTTCAATCAGCCCCAGCATTTT.

This chain joins TRBV9 and TRBJ2-1; D might be TRBD2 (5 bases). The V end was cut by 4 bases, the J end by 4 bases, with 15 bases between. The CDR3 loop spans 15 amino acids. In germline, CDR1 is SGDLS, CDR2 YYNGEE. CDR3 coding DNA: TGTGCCAGCAGCCCCCCGGGGTGGCCTTACAATGAGCAGTTCTTC. Translated, it gives CASSPPGWPYNEQFF.

J is TRBJ2-2 and V is TRBV5-4; tentatively, D is TRBD1 (5 bases). The V gene lost 0 bases and the J gene lost 5 bases, with 14 bases spanning the gap. The CDR3 is made up of 16 amino acids. The V gene's germline CDR1 is SGHNT and CDR2 YYREEE (reference sequence). The CDR3 region has the DNA TGTGCCAGCAGCTTGGGGCAGGGTAGAGGTACCGGGGAGCTGTTTTTT. It specifies CASSLGQGRGTGELFF.

This clone was observed a few times. This sequence joins TRBV20-1 and TRBJ1-2; no definite D call. Germline lookup yields CDR1 DFQATT and CDR2 SNEGSKA (reference sequence). The CDR3 extends over 11 amino acids. V lost 3 bases to trimming and J lost 6 bases, with 8 bases between them. The CDR3 here is CSASGGDGYTF. The CDR3 DNA reads TGCAGTGCTAGCGGTGGTGATGGCTACACCTTC.

The V call is TRBV10-3, the J call TRBJ1-5; possibly TRBD1 for D (6 bases). Germline V gene sequence: CDR1 ENHRY, CDR2 SYGVKD. With 6 bases removed from V and 0 bases from J, the gap between germline ends came to 15 bases. The CDR3 contains 16 residues. CDR3 DNA: TGTGCCATCAGGGACTCAGGGGCCCGTAGCAATCAGCCCCAGCATTTT. Translating gives CAIRDSGARSNQPQHF.

The chain joins TRBV6-5 to TRBJ2-7; 11 bases agree with TRBD2. V was clipped by 7 bases and J by 7 bases; unmatched bases: 9. The CDR3 has 14 residues. The V gene's germline CDR1 is MNHEY and CDR2 SVGAGI. The CDR3: CASTRPLAGGEQYF. In nucleotides, the CDR3 is TGTGCCAGCACGCGACCGCTAGCGGGAGGAGAGCAGTACTTC.

This clone was seen only once. V usage is TRBV5-4 and J usage is TRBJ1-2; tentatively, D is TRBD1 (5 bases). The CDR3 length is 14 residues. V gave up 5 bases and J gave up 6 bases, with 17 bases separating them. CDR1 is SGHNT and CDR2 is YYREEE in the germline V gene (reference sequence). DNA of the CDR3: TGTGCCAGCAGTTCACCCCGGGGGTGGAATGGCTACACCTTC. This translates into CASSSPRGWNGYTF. Using reference TRBV5-4 and TRBJ1-2 for the parts outside the CDR3, the full variable domain is ETGVTQSPTHLIKTRGQQVTLRCSSQSGHNTVSWYQQALGQGPQFIFQYYREEENGRGNFPPRFSGLQFPNYSSELNVNALELDDSALYLCASSSPRGWNGYTFGSGTRLTVV.

This clone was observed once. The gene calls are TRBV7-2 and TRBJ1-1; D gene uncertain. The germline CDR1 and CDR2 sequences are SGHTA and FQGNSA. The V end was cut by 6 bases, the J end by 4 bases, with 15 bases between. The CDR3 sequence is 14 residues long. CDR3 nucleotide sequence: TGTGCCAGCAGTCCCATCCCGGAGGGCACTGAAGCTTTCTTT. As protein: CASSPIPEGTEAFF.

This chain uses TRBV6-5 with TRBJ2-2; D possibly corresponds to TRBD1 (6 bases). V dropped 0 bases and J dropped 0 bases, with 8 bases sitting between them. The V gene's germline CDR1 is MNHEY and CDR2 SVGAGI. The CDR3 has 16 amino acids. CDR3 bases: TGTGCCAGCAGTTACTCGGGGGCCGCGAACACCGGGGAGCTGTTTTTT. Translated, it gives CASSYSGAANTGELFF.

The chain couples TRBV11-2 to TRBJ2-2; D uncertain. Germline CDR1 and CDR2: SGHAT and FQNNGV. The CDR3 contains 13 residues. Trimming stripped 5 bases from V and 6 bases from J, with 10 bases between. This chain's CDR3 is CASSPPRAGELFF. The CDR3 DNA reads TGTGCCAGCAGCCCCCCCCGGGCCGGGGAGCTGTTTTTT.

To note about this clone: Other DNA sequences in this sample translate to the same CDR3. The chain employs TRBV12-3 or TRBV12-4 and TRBJ1-1; a possible D gene is TRBD1 (5 bases). With 3 bases removed from V and 4 bases from J, the gap between germline ends came to 9 bases. This CDR3 contains 13 residues. The CDR3: CASSFTGGTEAFF. The CDR3 nucleotides are TGTGCCAGCAGTTTTACGGGGGGCACTGAAGCTTTCTTT.

The chain uses TRBV7-9 and TRBJ2-1; 9 nucleotides align to TRBD2. Trimming took 4 bases from V and 2 from J; bases not matched to a gene: 3. CDR3 length equals 15 residues. The germline CDR1 and CDR2 sequences are SEHNR and FQNEAQ (reference sequence). As DNA, the CDR3 is TGTGCCAGCAGCTACGGGACTAGCACCTACAATGAGCAGTTCTTC. Translating gives CASSYGTSTYNEQFF.

This clone appeared a single time. The chain uses TRBV29-1 and TRBJ2-5, with D unclear. The CDR3 has 12 amino acids. From germline, CDR1 is SQVTM and CDR2 ANQGSEA. The ends were cut back, 3 bases at V and 4 bases at J, with 9 bases in the middle. Written as DNA, the CDR3 is TGCAGCGTTGACGCAGGTGGAGAGACCCAGTACTTC. As protein: CSVDAGGETQYF.

The CDR3 protein is CASSPAQGRDRYFNVLTF. The CDR3 coding sequence is TGTGCCAGCAGCCCAGCACAGGGCCGGGATAGGTACTTCAACGTCCTGACTTTC. The chain combines TRBV7-9 with TRBJ2-6; possibly TRBD1 for D (6 bases). Germline V gene data show CDR1 as SEHNR and CDR2 as FQNEAQ (reference sequence). V was trimmed by 5 bases and J by 9 bases, leaving 26 bases between them. This CDR3 has 18 amino acids.

This chain links TRBV2 with TRBJ1-4; 7 bases fit TRBD1. The CDR3 has 14 residues. Per germline, CDR1 SNHLY and CDR2 FYNNEI. V was pared by 4 bases and J by 8 bases, with 7 bases of the junction left unmatched. CDR3 residues: CASSAAGQQEKLFF. The CDR3 DNA sequence: TGTGCCAGCAGTGCCGCGGGACAGCAGGAAAAACTGTTTTTT.

This clone was counted once. V and J are TRBV19 and TRBJ1-2; 10 bases fit TRBD1. V lost 3 bases, J lost 3 bases, and 7 bases stayed unmatched. Germline CDR1 and CDR2: LNHDA and SQIVND (reference sequence). CDR3 length: 16 residues. The CDR3 nucleotides are TGTGCCAGTAGTATGCCGGGACAGGGGAATGACTATGGCTACACCTTC. This sequence encodes CASSMPGQGNDYGYTF.

The table lists this clone with a few counts. The chain links TRBV5-1 to TRBJ1-1, with 12 bases aligning to TRBD1. CDR3 size: 16 residues. From germline, CDR1 is SGHRS and CDR2 YFSETQ. V dropped 0 bases and J dropped 7; count of bases not matched to a gene: 7. The CDR3 DNA is TGCGCCAGCAGCTTGGGATCGGGGACAGGGGGCGATGAAGCTTTCTTT. Translation: CASSLGSGTGGDEAFF.

This clone came up once. The chain joins TRBV19 to TRBJ1-1; D is perhaps TRBD1 (6 bases). In germline, CDR1 is LNHDA, CDR2 SQIVND (reference sequence). The CDR3 extends over 12 amino acids. V lost 2 bases, J lost 11 bases, and 12 bases lay in between. Here the CDR3 reads CASSIRGQGAFF. The CDR3 nucleotides read TGTGCCAGTAGTATACGGGGCCAGGGGGCTTTCTTT.

V usage is TRBV10-3 and J usage is TRBJ2-1; 7 bases are a match to TRBD2. The CDR3 covers 15 residues. The V and J ends lost 0 bases and 5 bases, in that order; junction bases with no gene match: 4. Germline values: CDR1 ENHRY, CDR2 SYGVKD. CDR3 amino acids: CAISESSGAHNEQFF. CDR3 nucleotides: TGTGCCATCAGTGAGTCCAGCGGGGCCCACAATGAGCAGTTCTTC.

V is TRBV29-1 and J is TRBJ2-3; D might be TRBD1 (6 bases). Trimming cost V 3 bases and J 0 bases, with 10 bases left between them. The CDR3 has 14 amino acids. In germline, CDR1 is SQVTM, CDR2 ANQGSEA. The CDR3: CSVEGAASTDTQYF. CDR3 nucleotides: TGCAGCGTTGAGGGGGCGGCTAGCACAGATACGCAGTATTTT.